This T cell receptor (beta chain) comes out of a study of STAT5B mutations in CD4+ large granular lymphocyte leukemia (dated 2022 in TCRdb). Study-wide context: Among healthy controls, the CDR3 'QG' motif was associated with a particular HLA allele. The study compared the TCRbeta repertoires of patients with CD4+ T-cell large granular lymphocyte leukemia against those of healthy blood donors. Flow cytometry performed on FACSCanto II or FACSVerse showed that the purified fractions had more than 95% purity among lymphocytes.

Per the germline V gene, SNHLY is the CDR1 and FYNNEI is the CDR2. V is pared back by 5 bases and J by 11 bases, with 10 bases lying between the germline termini. From the cysteine through the phenylalanine, the CDR3 covers 11 amino acids. The only DNA kept is the CDR3, 33 bases in frame from the first base. As regards this clone: No cognate antigen has been identified for it. Base qualities are not at hand, and no much larger clone is one base apart.

Buffy coats from under 40 blood donors, supplied by the Finnish Red Cross blood service, were used as healthy controls. All TCR-sequenced material derived from peripheral blood: patient blood samples and healthy donor buffy coats. Peripheral blood mononuclear cells were isolated by Ficoll-Hypaque gradient centrifugation. Magnetic purification was used to isolate CD4+ cells from the buffy coats of the healthy controls. The Gentra Puregene Cell and Tissue kit was used for genomic DNA extraction, and quantification was performed on a Qubit 2.0 fluorometer. The immunoSEQ assay at survey resolution was applied to genomic DNA for sequencing of TCRbeta rearrangements. As for the original processing: A lowest detectable productive clonotype frequency of 2.59 x 10-5 was observed in the TCR sequencing data. Analyses included only productive TCRbeta rearrangements, meaning complete and in-frame sequences. Simpson clonality, calculated in the immunoSEQ Analyzer version 3.0, was used as the measure of sample clonality. Clones were categorized by frequency as very rare, small, medium, large (1-20%) or hyperexpanded (>20%). Generation probabilities were estimated with OLGA 1.2.3, V-gene circos plots were generated with VDJtools, specificities were searched for in VDJdb, and CDR3 motifs were identified with GLIPH. Held by TCRdb, this immuneACCESS table contains in-frame sequences only and omits some clones. Under half of the omission traces to an unresolved V gene where checked; the cause of the rest is unknown. V, J and clone size derive from that table, while D and trimming were established from the DNA sequence. The sample table contains 35,000 to 45,000 clones; only one count was recorded for approximately 86% of them. The top ten clones comprise 2% to 3% of the sample.

What the research found in general, with its limitations: Greater clonality appeared to be present in CD4-sorted patient repertoires than in healthy CD4+ repertoires, and the difference was retained after the putative leukemic clones were removed. The data were not HLA-matched, and the relatively small sample size could explain the higher clonality seen in CD4+ compared with CD8+ T-LGLL. Main leukemic clonotypes were private to each patient, although roughly 25% appeared at low frequency in other patients' non-leukemic repertoires. TRBV06-family usage was enriched among the top patient clones (8/27) compared with healthy controls (2/35).

The TCR sequence derives from a human donor in good health. This chain is built from TRBV2 and TRBJ1-5, with no D gene named confidently. Sequencing was done on a sample of CD4+ T cells from blood buffy coats. The DNA is as follows: TGTGCCAGCAGTCCCTCTGAGACCCAGCATTTT. Its protein product is CASSPSETQHF. Where the CDR3 stops, the reference TRBV2 and TRBJ1-5 genes take over; the full variable domain is EPEVTQTPSHQVTQMGQEVILRCVPISNHLYFYWYRQILGQKVEFLVSFYNNEISEKSEIFDDQFSVERPDGSNFTLKIRSTKLEDSAMYFCASSPSETQHFGDGTRLSIL.